Presented here are 30 T cell receptor beta chains from one specimen sequenced in a study of shared clonotypes between healthy human individuals. TCRdb's copy holds only in-frame clones and misses some; the assay was immunoSEQ multiplex PCR. The table has a few hundred thousand clones, 77% seen once. The specimen was PBMCs. The receptors stem from a woman in her thirties or forties in good health. Some clones in this sample may be carry-over from other donors' samples.

The chain employs TRBV4-3 and TRBJ1-2, with D perhaps matching TRBD1 (6 bases). The CDR3 covers 14 residues. The V end was cut by 1 base, the J end by 7 bases, with 13 bases between. Germline CDR1 is LGHNA and CDR2 is YSLEER. CDR3 amino acids: CASSQAGGAVGYTF. The CDR3, as DNA: TGCGCCAGCAGCCAAGCGGGGGGGGCGGTTGGCTACACCTTC.

This clone was found a few times. The rearrangement links TRBV27 to TRBJ2-2, with 11 bases that match TRBD2. After removal of 5 bases from V and 5 bases from J, the junction contained 4 bases not matched to a gene. CDR3 length equals 15 residues. Germline assignment: CDR1 MNHEY and CDR2 SMNVEV (reference sequence). The CDR3 here is CASSLSGRGTGELFF. CDR3 in DNA: TGTGCCAGCAGTCTTAGCGGGAGGGGTACCGGGGAGCTGTTTTTT.

A remark on this clone: A far larger clone lies a single base away; this is likely a read error. This sample also contains other DNA sequences that code for the same CDR3. The rearrangement joins TRBV5-1 to TRBJ1-2; TRBD1 is a possible D gene (5 bases). CDR1 SGHRS and CDR2 YFSETQ come from the germline V gene. The CDR3 loop spans 12 amino acids. CDR3 protein: CASSLTRDGYTF. The CDR3 DNA reads as TGCGCCAGCAGCTTGACCAGGGATGGCTACACCTTT.

V usage is TRBV19 and J usage is TRBJ2-7; the match to TRBD2 covers 8 bases. V lost 5 bases, J lost 3 bases, and 9 bases stayed unmatched. The CDR3 sequence is 15 residues long. Germline CDR1 reads LNHDA; CDR2 reads SQIVND (reference sequence). The CDR3 bases are TGTGCCAGTAGTTCGGGAGGGGGGACCGTCTACGAGCAGTACTTC. It specifies CASSSGGGTVYEQYF.

This clone was counted a few times. A much bigger clone sits one base away, suggesting this may be a read error. The chain couples TRBV18 to TRBJ2-2; 8 nucleotides line up with TRBD2. The germline gives CDR1 KGHSH, CDR2 LQKENI. The CDR3 has 15 amino acids. CDR3 bases: TGTGCCAGCTCATTACTAGCGGCTAACACCGGGGGGCTGTTTTTT. Translation gives CASSLLAANTGGLFF.

About this clone itself: A far larger clone is off by one base, so a read error is likely. Other nucleotide sequences from this sample produce the same CDR3. The rearrangement joins TRBV30 to TRBJ1-2; a possible D gene is TRBD1 (5 bases). V was trimmed by 3 bases and J by 0 bases, leaving 14 bases between them. The CDR3 has 15 residues. In germline, CDR1 is GTSNPN, CDR2 SVGIG (reference sequence). Here the CDR3 DNA reads TGTGCCTGGAGAAGGGCAGGGTTTGCTAACTATGGCTACACCTTC. It encodes CAWRRAGFANYGYTF.

The chain combines TRBV28 with TRBJ1-2; D is ambiguous. Germline V gene lookup returns CDR1 MDHEN and CDR2 SYDVKM. Trimming took 6 bases from V and 3 from J, leaving 14 bases between them. This CDR3 is built from 14 residues. In nucleotides, the CDR3 is TGTGCCAGCAGCCCCGAGGAGGGTTACTATGGCTACACCTTC. Translation: CASSPEEGYYGYTF.

Of note for this clone: A far larger clone differs by one base, so this is likely a read error. J is TRBJ2-1 and V is TRBV2; the D is unclear. With 3 bases removed from V and 3 bases from J, the gap between germline ends came to 6 bases. This CDR3 has 13 residues. The germline V gene has CDR1 SNHLY and CDR2 FYNNEI. The CDR3: CASSEAGYNEQFF. The CDR3 nucleotides are TGTGCCAGCAGTGAGGCTGGCTACAATGAGCAGTTCTTC.

V is TRBV7-3 and J is TRBJ1-1, with a weak D call TRBD1 (6 bases). With 5 bases removed from V and 4 bases from J, the gap between germline ends came to 14 bases. The CDR3 consists of 14 residues. The V gene's germline CDR1 is SGHTA and CDR2 FQGTGA. In DNA, the CDR3 is TGTGCCAGCAGCGCCCAAGGGGGAGGCACTGAAGCTTTCTTT. It codes for CASSAQGGGTEAFF.

The V gene is TRBV19, the J gene TRBJ2-6; D is ambiguous. In germline, CDR1 is LNHDA, CDR2 SQIVND (reference sequence). The V and J ends lost 3 bases and 0 bases respectively, with 9 bases between them. The CDR3 consists of 16 residues. Here the CDR3 reads CASSIGLISGANVLTF. CDR3 coding DNA: TGTGCCAGTAGTATCGGGCTCATCTCTGGGGCCAACGTCCTGACTTTC. The variable domain in full, completed from reference TRBV19 and TRBJ2-6, reads DGGITQSPKYLFRKEGQNVTLSCEQNLNHDAMYWYRQDPGQGLRLIYYSQIVNDFQKGDIAEGYSVSREKKESFPLTVTSAQKNPTAFYLCASSIGLISGANVLTFGAGSRLTVL.

This chain connects TRBV28 to TRBJ2-7, with no clear D. The CDR3 is 11 amino acids. V was cut by 2 bases and J by 10 bases, with 9 bases left in between. CDR1 and CDR2 (germline): MDHEN, SYDVKM. CDR3 sequence: CASSLQSRQYF. The CDR3, as DNA: TGTGCCAGCAGTTTACAATCGAGACAGTACTTC.

In this sample, this clone turned up a few times. This chain joins TRBV6-1 and TRBJ1-2, with D maybe TRBD1 (6 bases). Germline V gives CDR1 MNHNS, CDR2 SASEGT. CDR3 length: 14 amino acids. The ends were cut back, 3 bases at V and 8 bases at J, with 16 bases in the middle. The CDR3 sequence is CASSERGDWGGYTF. CDR3 DNA sequence: TGTGCCAGCAGTGAGAGGGGGGACTGGGGAGGCTACACCTTC.

The chain links TRBV5-4 to TRBJ2-3; 11 nucleotides agree with TRBD2. Germline CDR1 SGHNT, CDR2 YYREEE (reference sequence). The CDR3 has 16 residues. V trimming: 4 bases; J trimming: 2 bases; junction bases outside the gene matches: 6. The CDR3 here is CASSRTSGPATDTQYF. In DNA, the CDR3 is TGTGCCAGCAGCCGGACTAGCGGGCCAGCCACAGATACGCAGTATTTT.

This chain uses TRBV9 with TRBJ1-1; no reliable D call. Germline CDR1 and CDR2: SGDLS and YYNGEE. Trimming removed 4 bases from V and 0 bases from J, with 7 bases in between. This CDR3 comprises 13 residues. This CDR3 reads CASSQTVNTEAFF. CDR3 DNA: TGTGCCAGCAGCCAGACGGTGAACACTGAAGCTTTCTTT.

The V call is TRBV7-6, the J call TRBJ2-1; TRBD2 is a possible D gene (5 bases). The CDR3 length is 15 residues. Per the germline V gene, CDR1 is SGHVS and CDR2 is FNYEAQ. V was pared by 5 bases and J by 5 bases, with 16 bases between. The CDR3 here is CASSLGVGYDNEQFF. CDR3 DNA sequence: TGTGCCAGCAGCCTCGGGGTTGGGTATGACAATGAGCAGTTCTTC. The entire variable domain, with the rest obtained from reference TRBV7-6 and TRBJ2-1, is as follows: GAGVSQSPRYKVTKRGQDVALRCDPISGHVSLYWYRQALGQGPEFLTYFNYEAQQDKSGLPNDRFSAERPEGSISTLTIQRTEQRDSAMYRCASSLGVGYDNEQFFGPGTRLTVL.

Ten or more counts support this clone. Different DNA sequences within this sample yield the same CDR3. This sequence joins TRBV5-1 and TRBJ1-1; tentative D call: TRBD1 (5 bases). CDR3 length: 14 amino acids. Trimming removed 4 bases at V and 4 bases at J, with 14 bases between. CDR1 is SGHRS and CDR2 is YFSETQ in the germline V gene. The CDR3 region is CASSLGGGATEAFF. CDR3 nucleotide sequence: TGCGCCAGCAGCCTCGGCGGGGGTGCCACTGAAGCTTTCTTT.

This clone showed up just a few times. This sequence joins TRBV11-2 and TRBJ2-4; D is undetermined. CDR1 is SGHAT and CDR2 is FQNNGV in the germline V gene. V lost 0 bases to trimming and J lost 13 bases, with 10 bases between them. This CDR3 is 12 amino acids long. The CDR3 region is CASSLEWSAQYF. The DNA of the CDR3 is TGTGCCAGCAGCTTAGAGTGGTCGGCACAGTACTTC.

The V call is TRBV4-1, the J call TRBJ2-3; TRBD2 matches at 10 bases. The trim removed 1 base at V and 5 bases at J, leaving 9 bases unmatched. In germline, CDR1 is MGHRA, CDR2 YSYEKL. The CDR3 covers 17 residues. The CDR3 reads CASSQGESGRAGDTQYF. The CDR3 coding sequence is TGCGCCAGCAGCCAAGGTGAAAGCGGGAGGGCGGGAGATACGCAGTATTTT.

The chain links TRBV5-5 to TRBJ2-7; D uncertain. Trimming cost V 2 bases and J 0 bases, with 9 bases left between them. The CDR3 sequence is 14 residues long. Per germline, CDR1 SGHKS and CDR2 YYEKEE (reference sequence). The DNA of the CDR3 is TGTGCCAGCAGCTTTGGGTTCGGCTCCTACGAGCAGTACTTC. This sequence encodes CASSFGFGSYEQYF.

The J gene is TRBJ2-2, the V gene TRBV25-1; 10 bases are a match to TRBD2. J was trimmed by 1 base and V by 6 bases; bases with no gene match: 5. CDR1 is MGHDK, CDR2 SYGVNS, per germline. The CDR3 spans 16 residues. CDR3: CASRPGTSVNTGELFF. The CDR3 nucleotides are TGTGCCAGCAGGCCGGGGACTAGCGTGAACACCGGGGAGCTGTTTTTT.

This clone has a single count. V gene TRBV29-1 combines with J gene TRBJ2-7; TRBD1 matches 9 bases. V was clipped by 7 bases and J by 5 bases; unmatched bases: 6. This CDR3 is built from 12 residues. Germline loops: CDR1 SQVTM, CDR2 ANQGSEA. The CDR3 loop reads CSAGRTGDEQYF. The CDR3 DNA follows: TGCAGCGCAGGGAGGACAGGGGACGAGCAGTACTTC.

Details on this clone: At the DNA level, this CDR3 is encoded by other sequences in the same sample as well. The V gene is TRBV18, the J gene TRBJ1-1; a possible D gene is TRBD1 (6 bases). Deletions cut 6 bases from V and 0 bases from J, with 11 bases between. Germline V gives CDR1 KGHSH, CDR2 LQKENI. The CDR3 is made up of 14 amino acids. CDR3 region: CASSPGQLNTEAFF. The DNA for the CDR3 is TGTGCCAGCTCCCCGGGACAACTGAACACTGAAGCTTTCTTT.

CDR3 protein: CASSPLRGYEQYF. In nucleotides, the CDR3 is TGTGCCAGCAGTCCTCTACGGGGCTACGAGCAGTACTTC. The chain couples TRBV6-1 to TRBJ2-7, with TRBD2 as a possible D gene (5 bases). V was clipped by 5 bases and J by 3 bases, with 11 bases between them. Germline CDR1 reads MNHNS; CDR2 reads SASEGT. The CDR3 spans 13 residues.

V is TRBV5-4 and J is TRBJ2-5, with TRBD2 matching 8 bases. J lost 4 bases, V lost 0 bases, and 8 bases had no gene match. In germline, CDR1 is SGHNT, CDR2 YYREEE (reference sequence). There are 16 residues in the CDR3. DNA for the CDR3: TGTGCCAGCAGCTTGGTTTTGGCGGGAGGAGTAGAGACCCAGTACTTC. It codes for CASSLVLAGGVETQYF.

The J gene is TRBJ1-2, the V gene TRBV6-6; the D gene is possibly TRBD1 (6 bases). V dropped 2 bases and J dropped 5 bases, with 18 bases sitting between them. This CDR3 has 16 amino acids. Germline V gene sequence: CDR1 MNHNY, CDR2 SVGAGI (reference sequence). The CDR3 coding sequence is TGTGCCAGCAGTTACCCACCCGACAGGCGAGGGTATGGCTACACCTTC. As protein: CASSYPPDRRGYGYTF.

The chain carries TRBV7-8 and TRBJ2-3; D is unresolved. Trimming removed 2 bases at V and 3 bases at J, with 6 bases between. The CDR3 loop spans 13 amino acids. The germline V gene encodes CDR1 SGHVS and CDR2 FQNEAQ. CDR3 DNA sequence: TGTGCCAGCAGCTTACTACAAACAGATACGCAGTATTTT. Its protein is CASSLLQTDTQYF.

The chain carries TRBV5-1 and TRBJ2-3, with TRBD2 matching over 9 bases. Germline values: CDR1 SGHRS, CDR2 YFSETQ. This CDR3 region has 17 residues. V lost 0 bases, J lost 2 bases, and 7 bases stayed unmatched. The CDR3 loop reads CASSLVPSGIATDTQYF. CDR3 DNA: TGCGCCAGCAGCTTGGTTCCTAGCGGGATAGCCACAGATACGCAGTATTTT.

In the case of this clone: This likely came from a read error, as a far larger clone is one base away. The rearrangement joins TRBV4-3 to TRBJ2-5; TRBD1 matches 11 bases. With the DNA end fitting TRBJ2-7 better, the J assignment may be wrong. Germline loops: CDR1 LGHNA, CDR2 YSLEER. This CDR3 has 15 amino acids. CDR3 protein: CASSHLGQGVGEQYF. CDR3 DNA sequence: TGCGCCAGCAGCCACCTGGGACAGGGGGTGGGCGAGCAGTACTTC.

The V gene is TRBV30, the J gene TRBJ2-7; 8 bases fit TRBD2. CDR3 length: 13 residues. Germline loops: CDR1 GTSNPN, CDR2 SVGIG (reference sequence). Unmatched junction bases numbered 11, after V lost 5 bases and J lost 8 bases. CDR3 nucleotides: TGTGCCTGGGACCAGTCGGGGGGGAGCCAGCAGTACTTC. Amino acid sequence: CAWDQSGGSQQYF.

This clone was seen at least ten times. The same CDR3 also results from other DNA sequences found in this sample. V and J are TRBV5-6 and TRBJ2-7, with 7 bases identical to TRBD1. Trimming cost V 8 bases and J 4 bases; bases outside gene matches: 9. The CDR3 runs 13 residues. CDR1 SGHDT and CDR2 YYEEEE come from the germline V gene. For the CDR3, the DNA is TGTGCCAGTACTGACAGGGTGACTTACGAGCAGTACTTC. Its protein is CASTDRVTYEQYF. The variable domain in full, with the rest retrieved from reference TRBV5-6 and TRBJ2-7, is DAGVTQSPTHLIKTRGQQVTLRCSPKSGHDTVSWYQQALGQGPQFIFQYYEEEERQRGNFPDRFSGHQFPNYSSELNVNALLLGDSALYLCASTDRVTYEQYFGPGTRLTVT.